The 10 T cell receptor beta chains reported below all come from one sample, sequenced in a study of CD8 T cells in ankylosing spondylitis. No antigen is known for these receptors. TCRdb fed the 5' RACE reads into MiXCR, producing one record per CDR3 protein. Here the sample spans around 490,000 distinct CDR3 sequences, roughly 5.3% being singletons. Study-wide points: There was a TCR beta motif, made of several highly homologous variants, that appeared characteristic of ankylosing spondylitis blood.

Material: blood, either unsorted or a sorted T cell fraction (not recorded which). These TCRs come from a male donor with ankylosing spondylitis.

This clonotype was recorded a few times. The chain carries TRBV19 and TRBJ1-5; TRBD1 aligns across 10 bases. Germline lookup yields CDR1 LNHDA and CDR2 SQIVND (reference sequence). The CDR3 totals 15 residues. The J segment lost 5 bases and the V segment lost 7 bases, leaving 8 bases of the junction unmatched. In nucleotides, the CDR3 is TGTGCCAGTAATACCGGGACAGGGGTTTATCAGCCCCAGCATTTT. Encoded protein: CASNTGTGVYQPQHF.

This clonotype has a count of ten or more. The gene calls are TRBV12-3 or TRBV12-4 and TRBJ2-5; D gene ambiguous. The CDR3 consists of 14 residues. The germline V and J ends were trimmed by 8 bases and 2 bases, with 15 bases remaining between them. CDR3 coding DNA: TGTGCCAGCGCCAAAAACAAGCTTCAAGAGACCCAGTACTTC. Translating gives CASAKNKLQETQYF.

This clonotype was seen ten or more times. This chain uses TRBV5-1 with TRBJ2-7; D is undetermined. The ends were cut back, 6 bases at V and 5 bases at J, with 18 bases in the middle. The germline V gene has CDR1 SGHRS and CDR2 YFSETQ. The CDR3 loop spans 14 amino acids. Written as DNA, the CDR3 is TGCGCCAGCACGTTTAGGGTTTCCTCAGACGAGCAGTACTTC. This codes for CASTFRVSSDEQYF.

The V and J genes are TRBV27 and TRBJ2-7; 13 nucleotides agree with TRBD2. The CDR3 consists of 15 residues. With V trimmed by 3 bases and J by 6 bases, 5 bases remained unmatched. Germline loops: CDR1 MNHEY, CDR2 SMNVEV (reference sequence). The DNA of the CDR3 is TGTGCCAGCAGTTTTGGACTAGCGGGAGTAAGCGAGCAGTACTTC. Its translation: CASSFGLAGVSEQYF.

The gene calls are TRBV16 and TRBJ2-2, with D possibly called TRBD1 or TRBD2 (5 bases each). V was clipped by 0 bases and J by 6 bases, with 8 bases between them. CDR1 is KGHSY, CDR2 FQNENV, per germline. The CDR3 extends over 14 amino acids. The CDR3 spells CASSQSRDPGELFF. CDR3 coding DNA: TGTGCCAGCAGCCAATCGAGGGACCCCGGGGAGCTGTTTTTT.

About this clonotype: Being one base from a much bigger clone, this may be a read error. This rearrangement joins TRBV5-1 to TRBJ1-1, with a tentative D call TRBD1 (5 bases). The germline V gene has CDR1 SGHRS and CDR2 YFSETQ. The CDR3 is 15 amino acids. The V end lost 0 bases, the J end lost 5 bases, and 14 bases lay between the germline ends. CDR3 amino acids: CASSLEAGRETEAFF. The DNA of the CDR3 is TGCGCCAGCAGCTTGGAAGCAGGGAGAGAGACTGAAGCTTTCTTT.

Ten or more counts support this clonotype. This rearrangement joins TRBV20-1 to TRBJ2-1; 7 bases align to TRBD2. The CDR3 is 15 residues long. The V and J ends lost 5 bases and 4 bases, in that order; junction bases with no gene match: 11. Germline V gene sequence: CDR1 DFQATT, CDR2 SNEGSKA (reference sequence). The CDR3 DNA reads TGCAGTGCTCCCTCGGGGCGGGGACTATACAATGAGCAGTTCTTC. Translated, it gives CSAPSGRGLYNEQFF.

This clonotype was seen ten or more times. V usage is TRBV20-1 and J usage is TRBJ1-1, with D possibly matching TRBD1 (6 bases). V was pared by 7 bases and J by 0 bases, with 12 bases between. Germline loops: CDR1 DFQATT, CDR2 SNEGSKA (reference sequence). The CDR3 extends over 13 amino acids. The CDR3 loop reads CSVQGRVNTEAFF. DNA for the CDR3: TGCAGTGTTCAGGGGAGGGTGAACACTGAAGCTTTCTTT.

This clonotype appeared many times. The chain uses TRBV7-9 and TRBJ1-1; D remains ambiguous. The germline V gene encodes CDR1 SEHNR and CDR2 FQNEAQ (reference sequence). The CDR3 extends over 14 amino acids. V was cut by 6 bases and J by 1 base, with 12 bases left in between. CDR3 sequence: CASSFRAGNTEAFF. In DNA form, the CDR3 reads TGTGCCAGCAGTTTCCGAGCAGGGAACACTGAAGCTTTCTTT.

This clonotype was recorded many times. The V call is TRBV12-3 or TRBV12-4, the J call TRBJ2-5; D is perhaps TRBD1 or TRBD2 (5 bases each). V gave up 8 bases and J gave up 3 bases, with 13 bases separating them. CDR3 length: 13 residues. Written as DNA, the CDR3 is TGTGCCAGCTTGGGGCAGGAGGAAGAGACCCAGTACTTC. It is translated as CASLGQEEETQYF.